This TCR beta chain was recorded in a study of glioma-infiltrating T cells (TCRdb year 2016). For context, the study as a whole: The low-grade gliomas were WHO grade II oligodendrogliomas or astrocytomas, while the glioblastomas were WHO grade IV tumors sampled at initial diagnosis rather than at recurrent diagnosis. Glioma patients received dexamethasone for six or fewer days before surgery. The sequencing target for blood libraries was about 4- to 11-fold coverage of 950,000 to 1,000,000 peripheral T cells. TCR alpha- and beta-chain repertoires were sequenced from glioma tissue, non-neoplastic brain tissue and matched peripheral blood mononuclear cells. To gauge divergence between tissue and blood T-cell populations, every tissue-infiltrating repertoire was compared against the peripheral blood repertoire from the same patient. Three low-grade glioma patients, several primary glioblastoma patients, and three non-glioma patients who contributed non-neoplastic brain tissue made up the paired cohort.

The investigation overall reported the following: The group comparisons were based on small numbers of patients: three non-neoplastic, three low-grade glioma and roughly eight glioblastoma patients. A signature set of shared blood CDR3 motifs marked patients with low tissue-blood divergence and was depleted in highly divergent patients. Very few CDR3 sequences were found to be shared between tissue and blood, and this scarcity was attributed to high CDR3 diversity and limited sampling. VJ-independent divergence between tissue and blood was found to be below expectation in non-neoplastic patients but above expectation in all gliomas, particularly low-grade gliomas.

Points on this clonotype: No cognate antigen has been identified for it. Base quality data are lacking; no much larger clone is found one base away.

At the junction V is shortened by 7 bases and J by 1 base, with 8 bases in between. For CDR1 and CDR2, the germline V gene lists KGHSY and FQNENV. Its CDR3 holds 13 amino acids, cysteine through phenylalanine. Only CDR3 DNA remains: 39 bases, in frame from the first base. The iRepertoire nested amplicon-rescue multiplex PCR (arm-PCR) platform was used to amplify TCR alpha and beta CDR3 regions from RNA. The input for one-step reverse transcription and amplification was roughly 100-450 ng of either tissue mRNA or PBMC total RNA. Following bead purification, Illumina adapters were added by a secondary multiplex PCR, and libraries between 200 and 400 bp were gel-purified. Internal 6-nucleotide barcodes were carried by the libraries and were used for demultiplexing. Libraries were sequenced on an Illumina MiSeq with 2x220 or 2x250 nucleotide paired-end reads. Per the authors' processing: Paired reads were merged with FLASH 1.2.11 and aligned to the GRCh37 human genome with BWA-MEM before extracting TRA and TRB reads. For V and J assignment, an IMGT-derived reference of cassette sequences and CDR3 motifs that included pseudogenes was used. Reads were translated in three frames, and productive CDR3s were defined as those with a C...FGXG motif and no stop codons. A clonotype was defined as a unique combination of a V-J cassette pair and a CDR3 amino acid sequence. Filtering of reads was based on Hamming distance, with the threshold set by the sequence error rate of each sample in mapped regions. TCRdb reran the public reads through fastp at Q25 and MiXCR, keeping productive beta chains. All rows with the same CDR3 protein become a single entry with the most common DNA and genes. TCRdb, not the authors, supplied the V and J calls. Within this sample are about 410,000 distinct CDR3 sequences, with less than 50% of them counted one time only. Approximately 12% of the sample belongs to the ten largest clones.

Immediately after resection, surgical brain or tumor specimens were cryofrozen in liquid nitrogen, and peripheral blood cells were collected at the same time. The receptor chain draws on TRBV16 and TRBJ1-5; the D gene cannot be named for sure. The source is a human donor with low-grade glioma or glioblastoma, undergoing nonglioma brain surgery, or in good health (not recorded which). The sample was glioma tissue, nonneoplastic brain tissue, or PBMCs (not recorded which). CDR3 region: CASTLQSNQPQHF. The base sequence is TGTGCCAGCACCCTCCAGAGCAATCAGCCCCAGCATTTT.